One sample yielded the 25 T cell receptor beta chains listed below, sequenced in a study of beta chain features in type 1 diabetes. Every bit of the isolated RNA underwent reverse transcription, so sequencing read expressed TCRB transcripts. The repertoire was sequenced with immunoSEQ multiplex PCR; TCRdb's copy has only in-frame clones and lacks some. The data show 20,000 to 30,000 clones, roughly three quarters seen once. Sequencing was carried out using Tregs from blood. The receptors shown here come from a woman between 40 and 50 years old in good health.

V usage is TRBV20-1 and J usage is TRBJ1-2, with D perhaps TRBD1 (5 bases). The CDR3 sequence is 11 residues long. Germline CDR1 and CDR2: DFQATT and SNEGSKA (reference sequence). Trimming left V 7 bases short and J 2 bases short, with 8 bases between. The CDR3 is CSVQGNYGYTF. The CDR3 nucleotides read TGCAGTGTCCAGGGCAACTATGGCTACACCTTC.

This chain joins TRBV7-2 and TRBJ2-6; D is ambiguous. Germline CDR1 reads SGHTA; CDR2 reads FQGNSA. V gave up 5 bases and J gave up 0 bases, with 5 bases separating them. CDR3 length equals 14 residues. The CDR3 DNA reads as TGTGCCAGCAGCCCTAGCTCTGGGGCCAACGTCCTGACTTTC. This sequence encodes CASSPSSGANVLTF.

V usage is TRBV5-4 and J usage is TRBJ2-3; 13 bases map to TRBD2. The V and J ends lost 3 bases and 6 bases, in that order; junction bases with no gene match: 4. The CDR3 is made up of 15 amino acids. Germline V gene lookup returns CDR1 SGHNT and CDR2 YYREEE (reference sequence). The DNA for the CDR3 is TGTGCCAGCAGCTCTGGACTAGCGGGGGCTGATACGCAGTATTTT. Encoded protein: CASSSGLAGADTQYF.

The chain couples TRBV5-4 to TRBJ2-6, with 8 nucleotides matching TRBD1. V lost 5 bases and J lost 4; bases outside the gene matches: 5. Per germline, CDR1 SGHNT and CDR2 YYREEE (reference sequence). The CDR3 consists of 15 residues. The CDR3: CASSPGGSGANVLTF. The CDR3 coding sequence is TGTGCCAGCAGTCCAGGGGGCTCCGGGGCCAACGTCCTGACTTTC.

By share, this clone counts as medium-sized (0.01 to 0.1%). J is TRBJ1-1 and V is TRBV7-9, with 8 bases fitting TRBD1. From germline, CDR1 is SEHNR and CDR2 FQNEAQ (reference sequence). V trimming: 0 bases; J trimming: 4 bases; junction bases outside the gene matches: 1. The length of the CDR3 is 14 residues. The CDR3 coding sequence is TGTGCCAGCAGCTTAGCTCAGGGGGCCACTGAAGCTTTCTTT. Amino acid sequence: CASSLAQGATEAFF.

This clone was seen more than once but under ten times. The J gene is TRBJ1-5, the V gene TRBV7-9, with no clear D. Germline values: CDR1 SEHNR, CDR2 FQNEAQ (reference sequence). Trimming removed 2 bases from V and 1 base from J, with 9 bases in between. This CDR3 spans 15 amino acids. This chain's CDR3 is CASSLSGISNQPQHF. DNA of the CDR3: TGTGCCAGCAGCTTATCAGGCATCAGCAATCAGCCCCAGCATTTT.

J is TRBJ2-2 and V is TRBV6-1, with 9 bases matching TRBD1. With V trimmed by 4 bases and J by 6 bases, 9 bases remained unmatched. The germline V gene has CDR1 MNHNS and CDR2 SASEGT. The CDR3 is made up of 16 amino acids. The CDR3 loop reads CASSARDRDVAGELFF. The CDR3 region has the DNA TGTGCCAGCAGTGCCCGGGACAGGGATGTGGCCGGGGAGCTGTTTTTT.

V gene TRBV5-1 combines with J gene TRBJ2-3, with D unresolved. Trimming left V 5 bases short and J 0 bases short, with 13 bases between. Germline V gives CDR1 SGHRS, CDR2 YFSETQ. The CDR3 has 15 residues. CDR3 sequence (DNA): TGCGCCAGCAGGCTACAGCATACTAGCACAGATACGCAGTATTTT. Amino acids: CASRLQHTSTDTQYF.

V is TRBV11-3 and J is TRBJ2-2; 9 positions agree with TRBD2. Trimming at V came to 7 bases and at J to 4 bases, leaving 10 bases not matched to a gene. The CDR3 is 16 amino acids. Looked up from germline, CDR1 is SGHNT and CDR2 is YENEEA. This CDR3 reads CASTPRGGAGTGELFF. The CDR3 nucleotides are TGTGCCAGCACCCCCCGCGGGGGGGCCGGCACCGGGGAGCTGTTTTTT.

The chain recombines TRBV18 with TRBJ2-3; 9 bases match TRBD1. Trimming took 3 bases from V and 2 from J; bases not matched to a gene: 6. The CDR3 covers 16 residues. Germline CDR1 reads KGHSH; CDR2 reads LQKENI. The chain's CDR3 is CASSPQGTGTTDTQYF. CDR3 nucleotide sequence: TGTGCCAGCTCACCCCAAGGGACAGGGACCACAGATACGCAGTATTTT.

This clone was seen only once. The V gene is TRBV5-1, the J gene TRBJ2-3; D gene uncertain. The CDR3 has 15 residues. Trimming removed 6 bases at V and 3 bases at J, with 17 bases between. The germline CDR1 and CDR2 sequences are SGHRS and YFSETQ. The CDR3 protein is CASNLAAERTDTQYF. The CDR3 nucleotides read TGCGCCAGCAACCTTGCGGCAGAGAGGACAGATACGCAGTATTTT.

The gene calls are TRBV4-3 and TRBJ2-3; 8 bases are shared with TRBD2. The V and J ends lost 0 bases and 6 bases, in that order; junction bases with no gene match: 14. Per germline, CDR1 LGHNA and CDR2 YSLEER. The CDR3 length is 18 residues. Written as DNA, the CDR3 is TGCGCCAGCAGCCAAGATGTGGGAGTAGCGGGGCATTACGATACGCAGTATTTT. Translating it yields CASSQDVGVAGHYDTQYF.

The chain joins TRBV7-2 to TRBJ2-5; 9 nucleotides agree with TRBD1. With V trimmed by 5 bases and J by 2 bases, 9 bases remained unmatched. Germline values: CDR1 SGHTA, CDR2 FQGNSA. CDR3 length: 16 residues. The CDR3 here is CASSTNRGRWQETQYF. In DNA form, the CDR3 reads TGTGCCAGCAGCACAAACAGGGGGCGCTGGCAAGAGACCCAGTACTTC.

This chain connects TRBV7-9 to TRBJ2-2; weak D call: TRBD1 (6 bases). The CDR3 consists of 17 residues. V shed 6 bases and J shed 2 bases, with 19 bases lying between them. In germline, CDR1 is SEHNR, CDR2 FQNEAQ (reference sequence). DNA of the CDR3: TGTGCCAGCAGACCGAGATACGGGACATCTAACACCGGGGAGCTGTTTTTT. The encoded protein is CASRPRYGTSNTGELFF.

A single count supports this clone. V usage is TRBV5-8 and J usage is TRBJ1-5; TRBD1 matches 9 bases. The trim removed 5 bases at V and 5 bases at J, leaving 8 bases unmatched. Per germline, CDR1 SGHTS and CDR2 YDEGEE. This CDR3 is built from 15 residues. CDR3: CASSTGTGRDQPQHF. The CDR3 region has the DNA TGTGCCAGCAGTACCGGGACAGGGAGAGATCAGCCCCAGCATTTT.

V gene TRBV9 combines with J gene TRBJ2-7, with D perhaps matching TRBD1 (6 bases). The CDR3 contains 11 residues. The germline gives CDR1 SGDLS, CDR2 YYNGEE. Trimming stripped 3 bases from V and 11 bases from J, with 12 bases between. CDR3 nucleotides: TGTGCCAGCAGCGGCACAGGGAGAAAGTACTTC. Its translation is CASSGTGRKYF.

The chain employs TRBV18 and TRBJ2-6, with a possible D match to TRBD1 (6 bases). Trimming shortened V by 4 bases and J by 4 bases, and 11 bases separated the two germline ends. The CDR3 runs to 15 residues. Germline V gene data show CDR1 as KGHSH and CDR2 as LQKENI. This chain's CDR3 is CASSREGVGANVLTF. The DNA of the CDR3 is TGTGCCAGCTCACGAGAGGGGGTCGGGGCCAACGTCCTGACTTTC.

The rearrangement links TRBV5-1 to TRBJ2-2; no definite D call. This CDR3 spans 15 amino acids. CDR1 is SGHRS, CDR2 YFSETQ, per germline. V dropped 4 bases and J dropped 0 bases, with 10 bases sitting between them. The CDR3 region has the DNA TGCGCCAGCAGCCCCGGTGTACCGAACACCGGGGAGCTGTTTTTT. Protein: CASSPGVPNTGELFF.

The rearrangement uses TRBV5-1 and TRBJ1-2; 7 nucleotides line up with TRBD1. CDR1 is SGHRS, CDR2 YFSETQ, per germline. V trimming: 0 bases; J trimming: 0 bases; junction bases outside the gene matches: 8. This CDR3 region has 17 residues. The CDR3 sequence: CASSLGDGTDTNYGYTF. The CDR3 DNA follows: TGCGCCAGCAGCTTGGGCGACGGGACAGACACTAACTATGGCTACACCTTC.

This clone has a single count. The chain has TRBV9 and TRBJ2-5; D perhaps matches TRBD2 (7 bases). This CDR3 is built from 16 residues. Trimming removed 0 bases at V and 4 bases at J, with 16 bases between. The V gene's germline CDR1 is SGDLS and CDR2 YYNGEE. The CDR3 region has the DNA TGTGCCAGCAGCGTAGTCGCGGGGGCCCGGGGAGAGACCCAGTACTTC. As protein: CASSVVAGARGETQYF.

This sequence joins TRBV7-2 and TRBJ1-2; a weak D match, TRBD1 (6 bases). The CDR3 sequence is 14 residues long. The V end was cut by 5 bases, the J end by 8 bases, with 18 bases between. The V gene's germline CDR1 is SGHTA and CDR2 FQGNSA. CDR3 DNA: TGTGCCAGCAGCCTCAGAAACCAGGGGTTCGGCTACACCTTC. Its protein is CASSLRNQGFGYTF.

This clone was observed a handful of times. The CDR3 reads CASSLADRVLYGYTF. The CDR3 bases are TGTGCCAGCAGCTTAGCTGACAGGGTGCTCTATGGCTACACCTTC. V and J are TRBV7-9 and TRBJ1-2; 7 bases align to TRBD1. Germline values: CDR1 SEHNR, CDR2 FQNEAQ (reference sequence). This CDR3 is built from 15 residues. The V gene end was trimmed by 0 bases and the J gene end by 4 bases; junction bases not matched to a gene: 5.

J is TRBJ2-1 and V is TRBV5-1; 15 bases map to TRBD2. Germline lookup yields CDR1 SGHRS and CDR2 YFSETQ. V shed 4 bases and J 4 bases; nucleotides not matched to a gene: 3. The CDR3 extends over 16 amino acids. In nucleotides, the CDR3 is TGCGCCAGCAGCGCCGGACTAGCGGGGGGGTACAATGAGCAGTTCTTC. Residues: CASSAGLAGGYNEQFF.

This chain uses TRBV7-9 with TRBJ2-2; TRBD1 matches at 8 bases. The V gene's germline CDR1 is SEHNR and CDR2 FQNEAQ (reference sequence). V dropped 3 bases and J dropped 4; count of bases not matched to a gene: 1. This CDR3 region has 14 residues. This CDR3 is CASSFTGGTGELFF. In DNA form, the CDR3 reads TGTGCCAGCAGCTTTACAGGGGGCACCGGGGAGCTGTTTTTT.

This clone was picked up one time. V and J are TRBV6-5 and TRBJ2-5, with TRBD2 matching over 7 bases. Germline CDR1 reads MNHEY; CDR2 reads SVGAGI. This CDR3 has 14 residues. The J segment lost 7 bases and the V segment lost 7 bases, leaving 12 bases of the junction unmatched. Written as DNA, the CDR3 is TGTGCCAGCACCCAGTCGGGGGGATCTGGGACCCAGTACTTC. The encoded protein is CASTQSGGSGTQYF.